This T cell receptor beta chain was profiled in a study of shared clonotypes between healthy human individuals. TCRdb's copy holds only in-frame clones and misses some; the assay was immunoSEQ multiplex PCR. The data show some 1,100,000 clones, approximately 80% seen once. The CDR3 length is 14 residues. With 4 bases clipped from V and 5 bases from J, the junction kept 4 bases outside the gene matches. The V gene's germline CDR1 is SEHNR and CDR2 FQNEAQ (reference sequence). The material sequenced was memory CD4+ T cells from PBMCs. Subset meaning: CD45RA-negative fraction. The rearrangement links TRBV7-9 to TRBJ2-2, with 7 bases lining up with TRBD2. The TCR sequence derives from a man aged 18-30 years in good health. Some clones in this sample may be carry-over from other donors' samples. The CDR3 loop reads CASSSRAGTGELFF. Written as DNA, the CDR3 is TGTGCCAGCAGCTCTCGAGCGGGGACCGGGGAGCTGTTTTTT.